This T cell receptor beta chain is from a study of cytomegalovirus exposure and HLA in healthy donors. Primers for the PCR totalled 60 Vbeta and 13 Jbeta. The table came from immunoSEQ multiplex PCR; TCRdb's copy has only in-frame clones and leaves some out. The sample shows under 150,000 clones, 73% of them seen only once. On this clone: Its antigen remains unidentified.

The CDR3 is made up of 14 amino acids. CDR1 and CDR2 from the germline V gene are MNHEY and SMNVEV (reference sequence). V shed 8 bases, J shed 6 bases, and the junction held 5 bases outside the gene matches. General study results and limits: CMV antigen specificity of a few CMV-associated chains was confirmed in vitro. Follow-up analysis later connected one missense variant in DCLRE1C with trimming of TCR beta V- and J-genes.

V usage is TRBV27 and J usage is TRBJ2-2, with 11 bases matching TRBD2. The clonotype was recovered from a middle-aged woman in good health and CMV-seronegative. The sample consisted of PBMCs. In nucleotides, the CDR3 is TGTGCCAGCTTTAGCGGGGGGGCGCCCGGGGAGCTGTTTTTT. As protein: CASFSGGAPGELFF.